Presented here are 13 T cell receptor beta chains from one specimen sequenced in a study of early T cells in non-severe SARS-CoV-2 infection. TCRdb re-called the 5' RACE reads through MiXCR, storing one row per CDR3 protein. Among 120,000 or so distinct CDR3 sequences listed, around an eighth were seen once. The sample in question was whole blood, obtained at baseline. All receptors derive from an adult who was a healthcare worker with PCR-confirmed SARS-CoV-2 infection or an uninfected control (not recorded which).

This clonotype was detected ten times or more. The CDR3 here is CSALSTGNYGYTF. The CDR3 coding sequence is TGCAGTGCTCTCTCGACAGGCAACTATGGCTACACCTTC. The chain joins TRBV20-1 to TRBJ1-2; D perhaps matches TRBD1 (6 bases). V was cut by 5 bases and J by 2 bases, with 12 bases left in between. The CDR3 extends over 13 amino acids. Looked up from germline, CDR1 is DFQATT and CDR2 is SNEGSKA (reference sequence).

This clonotype was seen a handful of times. V is TRBV7-2 and J is TRBJ2-7; possibly TRBD1 for D (5 bases). The CDR3 spans 13 residues. Germline V lookup: CDR1 SGHTA, CDR2 FQGNSA. V was shortened by 2 bases and J by 4 bases, with 9 bases between the two germline ends. The CDR3 spells CASSLQGWYEQYF. The CDR3 DNA reads as TGTGCCAGCAGCTTACAGGGCTGGTACGAGCAGTACTTC.

This clonotype has only a few counts. The chain is built from TRBV7-3 and TRBJ2-1; 7 nucleotides agree with TRBD2. V shed 2 bases, J shed 5 bases, and the junction held 6 bases outside the gene matches. The CDR3 loop spans 15 amino acids. Germline lookup yields CDR1 SGHTA and CDR2 FQGTGA. CDR3 loop: CASSLQGLLNNEQFF. The CDR3 DNA reads as TGTGCCAGCAGCTTACAGGGACTATTAAACAATGAGCAGTTCTTC.

The V gene is TRBV11-2, the J gene TRBJ2-1; TRBD2 is a possible D gene (6 bases). Trimming removed 6 bases at V and 15 bases at J, with 18 bases between. Germline V gene lookup returns CDR1 SGHAT and CDR2 FQNNGV. The CDR3 is 12 amino acids. The CDR3, as DNA: TGTGCCAGCAGAGTCCCCGGGACTCGGGCGTTCTTC. The encoded protein is CASRVPGTRAFF.

This clonotype was seen more than once but under ten times. The chain links TRBV5-1 to TRBJ1-3; D is uncertain. Germline-derived CDR1 and CDR2 are SGHRS and YFSETQ. V shed 4 bases and J shed 0 bases, with 11 bases lying between them. This CDR3 is built from 15 residues. CDR3 protein: CASSVDGSSGNTIYF. Here the CDR3 DNA reads TGCGCCAGCAGCGTCGACGGAAGCTCTGGAAACACCATATATTTT.

This clonotype was seen at least ten times. The chain uses TRBV27 and TRBJ1-5, with no clear D. The CDR3 sequence is 14 residues long. The germline V and J ends were trimmed by 2 bases and 7 bases, with 12 bases remaining between them. The V gene's germline CDR1 is MNHEY and CDR2 SMNVEV (reference sequence). In nucleotides, the CDR3 is TGTGCCAGCAGTTTAAGGGTTCCGGGGCAGCCCCAGCATTTT. Translation: CASSLRVPGQPQHF.

The CDR3, as DNA: TGTGCCAGCAGTTTATCAACGGAGAATCAGCCCCAGCATTTT. Amino acid sequence: CASSLSTENQPQHF. This sequence joins TRBV28 and TRBJ1-5; D unresolved. The CDR3 covers 14 residues. Trimming took 1 base from V and 4 from J, leaving 8 bases between them. Germline V CDR1 and CDR2: MDHEN, SYDVKM.

This clonotype was counted a few times. This sequence joins TRBV29-1 and TRBJ2-7; D may be TRBD1 (6 bases). The CDR3 extends over 15 amino acids. Germline lookup yields CDR1 SQVTM and CDR2 ANQGSEA. The V gene lost 7 bases and the J gene lost 0 bases, with 19 bases spanning the gap. As DNA, the CDR3 is TGCAGCGCAGAAATAACAAGGGGGAGCTCCTACGAGCAGTACTTC. It specifies CSAEITRGSSYEQYF.

The chain uses TRBV20-1 and TRBJ2-7, with 8 bases aligning to TRBD1. V was clipped by 2 bases and J by 2 bases; unmatched bases: 2. This CDR3 is built from 13 residues. CDR1 DFQATT and CDR2 SNEGSKA come from the germline V gene (reference sequence). CDR3 residues: CSARQGATYEQYF. The CDR3 coding sequence is TGCAGTGCTAGACAGGGGGCCACCTACGAGCAGTACTTC.

The chain uses TRBV5-1 and TRBJ1-1; D gene unclear. The germline V and J ends were trimmed by 2 bases and 8 bases, with 10 bases remaining between them. In germline, CDR1 is SGHRS, CDR2 YFSETQ. The CDR3 has 12 amino acids. The chain's CDR3 is CASSFIGKEAFF. CDR3 sequence (DNA): TGCGCCAGCAGCTTTATCGGAAAAGAAGCTTTCTTT.

The sample holds a few counts of this clonotype. The chain combines TRBV9 with TRBJ1-3; no reliable D call. CDR3 length: 15 amino acids. The V end was cut by 2 bases, the J end by 7 bases, with 16 bases between. Germline CDR1 and CDR2: SGDLS and YYNGEE. The CDR3 loop is CASSVPRPGGNTIYF. The DNA for the CDR3 is TGTGCCAGCAGCGTGCCCCGTCCGGGAGGGAACACCATATATTTT.

There are a few counts of this clonotype. The V call is TRBV11-3, the J call TRBJ2-3; 8 bases match TRBD1. V gave up 5 bases and J gave up 2 bases; unmatched junction bases: 3. The CDR3 sequence is 14 residues long. Germline V gene sequence: CDR1 SGHNT, CDR2 YENEEA. In nucleotides, the CDR3 is TGTGCCAGCAGCCGACAGGGGCTCACAGATACGCAGTATTTT. Translating it yields CASSRQGLTDTQYF.

V usage is TRBV11-2 and J usage is TRBJ2-7; possibly TRBD1 for D (5 bases). This CDR3 comprises 14 residues. Germline values: CDR1 SGHAT, CDR2 FQNNGV. Trimming left V 4 bases short and J 4 bases short, with 14 bases between. The CDR3 bases are TGTGCCAGCAGCTCGACAGTCCCTGGGTACGAGCAGTACTTC. Translation: CASSSTVPGYEQYF. Supplemented by reference TRBV11-2 and TRBJ2-7, the full variable domain reads EAGVAQSPRYKIIEKRQSVAFWCNPISGHATLYWYQQILGQGPKLLIQFQNNGVVDDSQLPKDRFSAERLKGVDSTLKIQPAKLEDSAVYLCASSSTVPGYEQYFGPGTRLTVT.